This T cell receptor beta chain comes out of a study of early stage breast cancer tumors. Study-level points and caveats: Tumors had about 2.5-fold higher T cell density and higher clonality than adjacent normal breast tissue. Comparing each tissue with blood distinguished tumor from normal in 14 of 16 patients.

A few counts support this clone. Its antigen is not identified. The method was immunoSEQ multiplex PCR; TCRdb's version includes in-frame clones alone and lacks a portion of them. The sample has about 41,000 clones, roughly 69% seen once. Germline loops: CDR1 MDHEN, CDR2 SYDVKM. The V and J ends lost 4 bases and 6 bases, in that order; junction bases with no gene match: 2. CDR3 length: 14 amino acids. The source is a person in their fifties with breast cancer. The chain uses TRBV28 and TRBJ1-6; 8 nucleotides align to TRBD1. The sample was blood. The CDR3 here is CASSWDRLNSPLHF. The CDR3 DNA reads TGTGCCAGCAGTTGGGACAGGCTTAATTCACCCCTCCACTTT.